This T cell receptor (beta chain) was sequenced during a study of blood T cell repertoires in COVID-19. Study information: Sources were T cells, B-cell-depleted T cells, or PBMCs; the material itself was cDNA or gDNA.

TCRdb's table, derived via immunoSEQ multiplex PCR, lists solely in-frame clones and lacks some. The data show fewer than 350,000 clones, approximately 90% seen once. Individuals drawn from around 25 US areas were roughly 18 to 89 years old. Participants reported their clinical history, and cohort assignment relied on those reports. Looked up from germline, CDR1 is SGHTA and CDR2 is FQGTGA. The CDR3 runs to 14 residues. Germline trimming cut 2 bases from V and 0 bases from J; bases unmatched to any gene: 0. The receptor was derived from a woman aged 25-40 years with acute COVID-19. The rearrangement joins TRBV7-3 to TRBJ1-1; 7 nucleotides line up with TRBD1. The sequenced sample was PBMCs or T cells enriched from blood (not recorded which). CDR3 loop: CASSLQGVNTEAFF. The CDR3 coding sequence is TGTGCCAGCAGCTTACAGGGGGTGAACACTGAAGCTTTCTTT.